This T cell receptor beta chain came from a study of blood T cell repertoires in COVID-19. Overall study context: In each case, the material was cDNA or gDNA derived from T cells, B-cell-depleted T cells, or PBMCs.

Original handling: For nucleated cells, counts were estimated from reference gene primer amplification. TCRdb's copy holds only in-frame clones and misses some; the assay was immunoSEQ multiplex PCR. For V, J and clone size, that table is used; D and trimming come from the DNA. The profile shows 150,000 to 200,000 clones, around 83% of them singletons. V was clipped by 2 bases and J by 0 bases; unmatched bases: 1. Germline CDR1 is SEHNR and CDR2 is FQNEAQ (reference sequence). This CDR3 is 15 amino acids long. This clone was found once. Sequencing used peripheral blood. The TCR originated in a woman aged 45-59 years with COVID-19, enrolled during active disease. The V call is TRBV7-9, the J call TRBJ2-1; 7 bases map to TRBD2. The CDR3 reads CASSLTSVSYNEQFF. CDR3 coding DNA: TGTGCCAGCAGCTTAACTAGCGTCTCCTACAATGAGCAGTTCTTC. Using reference TRBV7-9 and TRBJ2-1 for the parts outside the CDR3, the full variable domain is DTGVSQNPRHKITKRGQNVTFRCDPISEHNRLYWYRQTLGQGPEFLTYFQNEAQLEKSRLLSDRFSAERPKGSFSTLEIQRTEQGDSAMYLCASSLTSVSYNEQFFGPGTRLTVL.